Below, 5 T cell receptor beta chains from the same sample are listed, as sequenced in a study of cytomegalovirus exposure and HLA in healthy donors. PCR was performed using 60 Vbeta and 13 Jbeta primers. Assay used: immunoSEQ multiplex PCR; TCRdb lists only in-frame clones, some missing. The table includes around 100,000 clones, around 60% detected once. Sequencing was performed on PBMCs. The receptors originated from a man aged 30-40 years in good health and CMV-seropositive.

The J gene is TRBJ1-1, the V gene TRBV4-1, with D perhaps TRBD1 (5 bases). V lost 8 bases, J lost 13 bases, and 26 bases lay in between. This CDR3 spans 14 amino acids. The germline CDR1 and CDR2 sequences are MGHRA and YSYEKL. CDR3 sequence reads: CASATYDRGWRGFF. CDR3 coding DNA: TGCGCCAGCGCAACTTATGATAGGGGCTGGAGGGGTTTCTTT.

This chain connects TRBV2 to TRBJ2-1; 9 bases agree with TRBD2. The CDR3 is 18 amino acids. The V gene's germline CDR1 is SNHLY and CDR2 FYNNEI. Losses at the gene ends were 2 bases for V and 3 bases for J; bases not matched to a gene: 11. The CDR3 region is CASSEKRLAGLIYNEQFF. CDR3 coding DNA: TGTGCCAGCAGTGAAAAGAGGCTAGCGGGGCTTATCTACAATGAGCAGTTCTTC.

As regards this clone: Mismatch with germline at one junction end may stem from a read error. The V and J genes are TRBV7-9 and TRBJ1-2, with D tentatively TRBD1 (5 bases). Germline CDR1 is SEHNR and CDR2 is FQNEAQ (reference sequence). The CDR3 contains 8 residues. The CDR3 protein is CASSPDRF. CDR3 DNA: TGTGCCAGCAGCCCAGACAGATTC.

This chain joins TRBV27 and TRBJ2-2, with D unresolved. The CDR3 spans 13 residues. V was clipped by 5 bases and J by 5 bases, with 9 bases between them. From germline, CDR1 is MNHEY and CDR2 SMNVEV (reference sequence). For the CDR3, the DNA is TGTGCCAGCAGTCCCCCGGGTACCGGGGAGCTGTTTTTT. Its translation is CASSPPGTGELFF.

The chain employs TRBV5-6 and TRBJ2-4, with D perhaps TRBD2 (6 bases). Trimming took off 3 bases at V and 7 bases at J, with 17 bases between the two ends. The germline CDR1 and CDR2 sequences are SGHDT and YYEEEE. The CDR3 sequence is 15 residues long. CDR3 DNA: TGTGCCAGCAGCTCGGGCCCGGGACTGCTTAACATTCAGTACTTC. Its translation: CASSSGPGLLNIQYF.